This note documents a single TCR beta chain sequence. Its antigen is not identified. CDR3 length: 14 amino acids. The germline CDR1 and CDR2 sequences are SGHVS and FQNEAQ. V was pared by 2 bases and J by 6 bases, with 10 bases between. The data were obtained in a study of response to subunit inactivated influenza vaccine. Study-wide findings and caveats: Authors suggested seasonal influenza vaccinations each recruit few new T cells.

TCRdb recomputed calls from the RT-PCR reads with MiXCR, one row per CDR3 protein. The sample includes about 610,000 distinct CDR3 sequences, about 15% seen only once; the top ten take approximately 10%. This receptor was taken from a man in his fifties or sixties who received an inactivated influenza vaccine. The sequences come from PBMCs from blood, collected 11 to 12 days after vaccination. The rearrangement joins TRBV7-8 to TRBJ2-2, with D tentatively TRBD2 (6 bases). CDR3 residues: CASSLSSGPGELFF. For the CDR3, the DNA is TGTGCCAGCAGCTTATCAAGCGGGCCCGGGGAGCTGTTTTTT.